The 10 T cell receptor beta chains in this list originate from one sample, sequenced in a study of Graves' ophthalmopathy and Graves' hyperthyroidism. The study amplified TCR beta CDR3 regions using RNA transcripts. RT-PCR in the first round used HTBI primers; a second-round multiplex PCR followed. TCRdb recomputed calls from the multiplex PCR reads with MiXCR, one row per CDR3 protein. Of fewer than 400,000 distinct CDR3 sequences in the sample, about 18% were seen once. Input material: peripheral blood. The receptor set was obtained from a woman between 18 and 30 years old with Graves' ophthalmopathy.

This chain connects TRBV6-5 to TRBJ2-7, with 14 bases that match TRBD2. V lost 4 bases and J lost 7; bases outside the gene matches: 3. There are 14 residues in the CDR3. The germline CDR1 and CDR2 sequences are MNHEY and SVGAGI. CDR3 residues: CASSWTSGGSEQYF. CDR3 DNA: TGTGCCAGCAGTTGGACTAGCGGGGGGTCGGAGCAGTACTTC.

At least ten counts were recorded for this clonotype. This chain links TRBV11-2 with TRBJ2-7; 10 bases align to TRBD2. The CDR3 length is 16 residues. The V and J ends lost 2 bases and 5 bases, in that order; junction bases with no gene match: 9. Germline V CDR1 and CDR2: SGHAT, FQNNGV. CDR3 coding DNA: TGTGCCAGCAGCTTAACTAGCGGGGCCCGTCGTAACGAGCAGTACTTC. Translation: CASSLTSGARRNEQYF.

At least ten counts were recorded for this clonotype. The V and J genes are TRBV29-1 and TRBJ2-4; either TRBD1 or TRBD2 may supply D (6 bases each). Trimming pared 4 bases from V and 6 bases from J, leaving 16 bases between. In germline, CDR1 is SQVTM, CDR2 ANQGSEA. The CDR3 runs 14 residues. The CDR3: CSVVPGARGNIQYF. The CDR3 DNA follows: TGCAGCGTTGTTCCGGGGGCGAGGGGAAACATTCAGTACTTC. Full variable domain (missing parts from reference TRBV29-1 and TRBJ2-4): SAVISQKPSRDICQRGTSLTIQCQVDSQVTMMFWYRQQPGQSLTLIATANQGSEATYESGFVIDKFPISRPNLTFSTLTVSNMSPEDSSIYLCSVVPGARGNIQYFGAGTRLSVL.

This chain links TRBV12-3 or TRBV12-4 with TRBJ1-1; unclear D gene. V was pared by 6 bases and J by 5 bases, with 10 bases between. This CDR3 is 12 amino acids long. CDR3 region: CASRKMGTEAFF. The CDR3 DNA is TGTGCCAGCAGAAAAATGGGAACTGAAGCTTTCTTT.

In its sample, this clonotype was seen many times. The rearrangement links TRBV7-3 to TRBJ2-5; D not certain. Germline V gene sequence: CDR1 SGHTA, CDR2 FQGTGA. Trimming took off 5 bases at V and 5 bases at J, with 18 bases between the two ends. This CDR3 spans 15 amino acids. Written as DNA, the CDR3 is TGTGCCAGCAGCCTGGACGGGCCACTGGGGGAGACCCAGTACTTC. The encoded protein is CASSLDGPLGETQYF.

This clonotype appeared many times. CDR3 in DNA: TGTGCCAGCAGTGCTAGCGGGGGGCCCTACGAGCAGTACTTC. As protein: CASSASGGPYEQYF. The chain joins TRBV28 to TRBJ2-7; TRBD2 aligns across 11 bases. V was clipped by 5 bases and J by 2 bases; unmatched bases: 2. Germline V gives CDR1 MDHEN, CDR2 SYDVKM. The CDR3 covers 14 residues.

At least ten counts were recorded for this clonotype. The genes are TRBV4-2 and TRBJ2-7, with a tentative D call TRBD2 (6 bases). The CDR3 has 15 residues. CDR1 and CDR2 from the germline V gene are LGHNA and YNFKEQ. V was clipped by 0 bases and J by 1 base, with 10 bases between them. The CDR3 protein is CASSQDGAGSYEQYF. In DNA form, the CDR3 reads TGTGCCAGCAGCCAAGATGGTGCGGGGTCCTACGAGCAGTACTTC.

The sample holds many counts of this clonotype. The rearrangement uses TRBV5-5 and TRBJ1-2, with unresolved D. The V and J ends lost 0 bases and 0 bases respectively, with 12 bases between them. The CDR3 spans 16 residues. CDR1 is SGHKS and CDR2 is YYEKEE in the germline V gene (reference sequence). The CDR3 loop reads CASSLAPRKTNYGYTF. In DNA form, the CDR3 reads TGTGCCAGCAGCTTGGCACCCAGAAAAACTAACTATGGCTACACCTTC.

This clonotype was seen repeatedly, ten times or more. The J gene is TRBJ1-5, the V gene TRBV5-1; D is ambiguous. The length of the CDR3 is 14 residues. The V gene lost 4 bases and the J gene lost 5 bases, with 13 bases spanning the gap. The germline CDR1 and CDR2 sequences are SGHRS and YFSETQ. The CDR3 bases are TGCGCCAGCAGCGAGGGATCTCCCGATCAGCCCCAGCATTTT. This encodes CASSEGSPDQPQHF.

This clonotype was recorded at least ten times. The chain combines TRBV28 with TRBJ2-5; D gene ambiguous. The CDR3 covers 15 residues. V was clipped by 4 bases and J by 5 bases, with 17 bases between them. The V gene's germline CDR1 is MDHEN and CDR2 SYDVKM. CDR3 region: CASSSIGSPQETQYF. CDR3 DNA: TGTGCCAGCAGTTCCATCGGATCCCCGCAGGAGACCCAGTACTTC.